This entry lists 13 T cell receptor beta chains sequenced from one sample in a study of STAT5B mutations in CD4+ large granular lymphocyte leukemia. The protocol was immunoSEQ multiplex PCR, while the TCRdb copy is restricted to in-frame clones and leaves out a portion. The repertoire holds around 30,000 clones, with over 60% as singletons. The sequencing sample was made of CD4+ T cells from blood buffy coats. The receptors come from a human donor in good health.

This clone was seen only a few times. This chain joins TRBV5-1 and TRBJ2-7, with 8 bases identical to TRBD1. CDR1 is SGHRS, CDR2 YFSETQ, per germline. The CDR3 sequence is 16 residues long. V gave up 0 bases and J gave up 4 bases; unmatched junction bases: 9. The CDR3 protein is CASSLARDRGLYEQYF. The DNA for the CDR3 is TGCGCCAGCAGCTTGGCCAGAGACAGGGGATTATACGAGCAGTACTTC.

The rearrangement uses TRBV7-9 and TRBJ2-5; D is perhaps TRBD2 (6 bases). Trimming took 5 bases from V and 5 from J, leaving 15 bases between them. The CDR3 consists of 14 residues. Germline V gene sequence: CDR1 SEHNR, CDR2 FQNEAQ (reference sequence). In DNA form, the CDR3 reads TGTGCCAGCAGCCGAAAAATAGGAGGGGAGACCCAGTACTTC. Protein product: CASSRKIGGETQYF.

This clone was counted once. The J gene is TRBJ1-2, the V gene TRBV5-5, with D maybe TRBD1 (5 bases). CDR1 is SGHKS and CDR2 is YYEKEE in the germline V gene (reference sequence). Trimming removed 0 bases at V and 8 bases at J, with 11 bases between. The CDR3 has 13 residues. In DNA form, the CDR3 reads TGTGCCAGCAGCTTGGGCAGGGAAGTAGGCTACACCTTC. Translation: CASSLGREVGYTF. The full variable domain, with the rest looked up from reference TRBV5-5 and TRBJ1-2, is DAGVTQSPTHLIKTRGQQVTLRCSPISGHKSVSWYQQVLGQGPQFIFQYYEKEERGRGNFPDRFSARQFPNYSSELNVNALLLGDSALYLCASSLGREVGYTFGSGTRLTVV.

The chain carries TRBV12-5 and TRBJ1-2, with TRBD1 as a possible D gene (5 bases). Trimming left V 1 base short and J 9 bases short, with 9 bases between. The CDR3 is made up of 12 amino acids. Germline V gene lookup returns CDR1 LGHNT and CDR2 FRNRAP. The CDR3 spells CASGLGRERYTF. The CDR3 nucleotides read TGTGCTAGTGGTTTGGGCAGGGAACGCTACACCTTC.

The V and J genes are TRBV7-2 and TRBJ1-1; D is perhaps TRBD1 (6 bases). The CDR3 length is 15 residues. The V end was cut by 4 bases, the J end by 0 bases, with 12 bases between. Looked up from germline, CDR1 is SGHTA and CDR2 is FQGNSA. The CDR3 reads CASSSDSRMNTEAFF. In DNA, the CDR3 is TGTGCCAGCAGCTCGGACAGCAGAATGAACACTGAAGCTTTCTTT.

V is TRBV7-6 and J is TRBJ2-3; 10 bases align to TRBD2. The CDR3 consists of 18 residues. From germline, CDR1 is SGHVS and CDR2 FNYEAQ. Unmatched junction bases numbered 9, after V lost 1 base and J lost 2 bases. The CDR3 bases are TGTGCCAGCAGCTTAGGGGCCGCTAGCGGGAGAATCACAGATACGCAGTATTTT. Translating it yields CASSLGAASGRITDTQYF. Supplemented by reference TRBV7-6 and TRBJ2-3, the full variable domain reads GAGVSQSPRYKVTKRGQDVALRCDPISGHVSLYWYRQALGQGPEFLTYFNYEAQQDKSGLPNDRFSAERPEGSISTLTIQRTEQRDSAMYRCASSLGAASGRITDTQYFGPGTRLTVL.

This chain connects TRBV29-1 to TRBJ2-3; TRBD2 aligns across 8 bases. CDR3 size: 12 residues. Germline V gene data show CDR1 as SQVTM and CDR2 as ANQGSEA. J gave up 2 bases and V 7 bases, and 2 bases lay outside the gene matches. The CDR3 loop is CSASGFTDTQYF. The CDR3 nucleotides read TGCAGCGCTAGCGGGTTCACAGATACGCAGTATTTT.

This clone was found once. The V and J genes are TRBV5-4 and TRBJ2-7, with TRBD2 matching 13 bases. V lost 5 bases, J lost 3 bases, and 5 bases stayed unmatched. CDR3 size: 15 residues. CDR1 is SGHNT, CDR2 YYREEE, per germline (reference sequence). The DNA of the CDR3 is TGTGCCAGCAGGACTAGCGGGGGGAAACTCTACGAGCAGTACTTC. This translates into CASRTSGGKLYEQYF.

This clone has a single count. The chain links TRBV15 to TRBJ2-3; the match to TRBD2 covers 9 bases. The germline V gene has CDR1 LNHNV and CDR2 YYDKDF (reference sequence). CDR3 length: 15 residues. The J segment lost 4 bases and the V segment lost 8 bases, leaving 10 bases of the junction unmatched. The CDR3 region is CATSWASGIPDTQYF. Written as DNA, the CDR3 is TGTGCCACCTCTTGGGCTAGCGGGATTCCAGATACGCAGTATTTT.

The rearrangement links TRBV7-2 to TRBJ2-3; the match to TRBD2 covers 12 bases. The germline gives CDR1 SGHTA, CDR2 FQGNSA. With V trimmed by 2 bases and J by 6 bases, 3 bases remained unmatched. The CDR3 runs 15 residues. The CDR3 region is CASSLTSGRLDTQYF. The DNA for the CDR3 is TGTGCCAGCAGCTTAACTAGCGGGAGGTTGGATACGCAGTATTTT.

The V and J genes are TRBV6-5 and TRBJ2-5; D is perhaps TRBD1 (6 bases). CDR3 length equals 11 residues. Trimming took 5 bases from V and 5 from J, leaving 6 bases between them. Germline V lookup: CDR1 MNHEY, CDR2 SVGAGI. CDR3 in amino acids: CASSTGETQYF. In nucleotides, the CDR3 is TGTGCCAGCAGTACAGGGGAGACCCAGTACTTC.

The chain is built from TRBV15 and TRBJ2-1, with D unresolved. Looked up from germline, CDR1 is LNHNV and CDR2 is YYDKDF (reference sequence). V lost 5 bases and J 8 bases, leaving 7 bases between the germline ends. This CDR3 region has 11 residues. The CDR3, as DNA: TGTGCCACCAGCCTCGGACATGAGCAGTTCTTC. It is translated as CATSLGHEQFF. The complete variable domain, with remaining parts taken from reference TRBV15 and TRBJ2-1, reads DAMVIQNPRYQVTQFGKPVTLSCSQTLNHNVMYWYQQKSSQAPKLLFHYYDKDFNNEADTPDNFQSRRPNTSFCFLDIRSPGLGDTAMYLCATSLGHEQFFGPGTRLTVL.

This clone came up a few times. The gene calls are TRBV7-2 and TRBJ1-3; D gene unclear. Germline CDR1 and CDR2: SGHTA and FQGNSA. This CDR3 has 16 residues. Trimming removed 3 bases from V and 0 bases from J, with 12 bases in between. The CDR3 spells CASSFHPADSGNTIYF. The CDR3 DNA sequence: TGTGCCAGCAGCTTTCACCCTGCGGACTCTGGAAACACCATATATTTT.